These 3 T cell receptor beta chains originate from one sample sequenced in a study of cytomegalovirus exposure and HLA in healthy donors. This PCR relied on a set of 60 Vbeta primers and 13 Jbeta primers. Some clones are missing from TCRdb's copy, which holds only in-frame ones; the method was immunoSEQ multiplex PCR. The table shows 150,000 to 200,000 clones, with 79% occurring only once. Sample: PBMCs. Receptors were obtained from a woman aged 45-59 years in good health and CMV-seronegative.

The chain carries TRBV6-1 and TRBJ2-7, with unresolved D. Trimming pared 8 bases from V and 1 base from J, leaving 15 bases between. Germline V CDR1 and CDR2: MNHNS, SASEGT. This CDR3 contains 14 residues. CDR3: CASSLLSMSYEQYF. CDR3 coding DNA: TGTGCCAGCTCCCTCTTGAGTATGTCCTACGAGCAGTACTTC.

This sequence joins TRBV9 and TRBJ1-2, with 10 bases aligning to TRBD1. The CDR3 is made up of 17 amino acids. Germline V gives CDR1 SGDLS, CDR2 YYNGEE. J gave up 5 bases and V 2 bases, and 12 bases lay outside the gene matches. The CDR3 DNA reads TGTGCCAGCAGCGTCGGTTGGGACAGGGGCTCAGGGTATGGCTACACCTTC. This gives the protein CASSVGWDRGSGYGYTF.

The J gene is TRBJ1-6, the V gene TRBV27; D gene unclear. The CDR3 covers 15 residues. Deletions cut 3 bases from V and 0 bases from J, with 6 bases between. CDR1 is MNHEY, CDR2 SMNVEV, per germline (reference sequence). CDR3 in DNA: TGTGCCAGCAGTTTTAGGAGCTCCTATAATTCACCCCTCCACTTT. Translation gives CASSFRSSYNSPLHF.